This entry is about one TCR beta chain. Its antigen remains unknown. The entry originates in a study of T cells in Graves' hyperthyroidism and ophthalmopathy. Patients with uncontrolled infections, other autoimmune diseases, pregnancy or lactation were excluded. The investigators amplified TCR beta CDR3 regions from RNA transcripts. First-round RT-PCR with HTBI primers amplified the TCR CDR3 region. TCRdb used MiXCR to reprocess the multiplex PCR reads, holding one entry per CDR3 protein. Here the sample spans 480,000 or so distinct CDR3 sequences, approximately 49% being singletons. CDR1 is ENHRY and CDR2 is SYGVKD in the germline V gene. The CDR3 runs to 15 residues. V trimming: 4 bases; J trimming: 4 bases; junction bases outside the gene matches: 7. General study findings and limits: The model predicted ophthalmopathy a median around six months before onset. The majority of expanded thyroid clonotypes above 0.001 also appeared in blood. A model of 13 V-J features distinguished ophthalmopathy from stable hyperthyroidism.

This TCR derives from an adult woman with Graves' disease, either hyperthyroidism or ophthalmopathy (not recorded which). This chain connects TRBV10-3 to TRBJ1-2, with 9 bases identical to TRBD1. Sample: peripheral blood or thyroid tissue (not recorded which). CDR3 nucleotide sequence: TGTGCCATCAGTGGCCTGGGACAGGGACTCTATGGCTACACCTTC. This codes for CAISGLGQGLYGYTF.